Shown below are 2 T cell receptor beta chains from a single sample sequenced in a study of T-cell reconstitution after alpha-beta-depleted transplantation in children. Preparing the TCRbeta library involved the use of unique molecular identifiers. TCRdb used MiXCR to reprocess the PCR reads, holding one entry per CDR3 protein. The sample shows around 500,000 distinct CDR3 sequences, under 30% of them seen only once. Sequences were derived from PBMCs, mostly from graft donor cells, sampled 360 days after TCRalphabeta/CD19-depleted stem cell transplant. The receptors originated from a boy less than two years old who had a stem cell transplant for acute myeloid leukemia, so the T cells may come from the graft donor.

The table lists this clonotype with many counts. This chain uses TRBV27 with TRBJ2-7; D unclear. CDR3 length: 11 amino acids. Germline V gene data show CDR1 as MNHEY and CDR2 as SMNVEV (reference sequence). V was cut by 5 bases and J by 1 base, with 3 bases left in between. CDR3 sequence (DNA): TGTGCCAGCAGTCCTTCCTACGAGCAGTACGTC. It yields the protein CASSPSYEQYV.

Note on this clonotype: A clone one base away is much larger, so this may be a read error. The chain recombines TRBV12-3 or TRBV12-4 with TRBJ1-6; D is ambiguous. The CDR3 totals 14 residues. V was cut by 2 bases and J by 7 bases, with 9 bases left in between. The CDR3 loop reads CASSLQGMNSPLHF. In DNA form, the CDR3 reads TGTGCCAGCAGTTTACAAGGCATGAATTCACCCCTCCACTTT.